This T cell receptor (beta chain) was retrieved from a study of cytomegalovirus exposure and HLA in healthy donors. PCR involved 60 Vbeta and 13 Jbeta primers. Original handling: It was a later analysis that counted roughly 80 million unique TCR beta chains, of which approximately 9.9 million were shared. Here immunoSEQ multiplex PCR was the method, and the copy in TCRdb shows in-frame clones only, minus some. From that table come the V and J calls and clone size; the DNA was used to work out D and trimming. The sample has about 120,000 clones, over 60% seen once. The material sequenced was PBMCs. This TCR was recovered from a woman in her thirties or forties in good health and CMV-seropositive.

The DNA of the CDR3 is TGTGCCAGCAGCTTAGATCGGGGGGTGAATACGCAGTATTTT. It specifies CASSLDRGVNTQYF. V and J are TRBV11-3 and TRBJ2-3, with 7 bases lining up with TRBD2. The CDR3 is 14 residues long. CDR1 and CDR2 (germline): SGHNT, YENEEA. The junction had 4 bases not matched to a gene; V was cut back by 0 bases and J by 7 bases.